A selection of T cell receptor beta chains follows, all from one sample in a study of cytomegalovirus exposure and HLA in healthy donors. Clones were sequenced by immunoSEQ multiplex PCR, and TCRdb holds only the in-frame ones, with some missing. This table holds over 130,000 clones, roughly 83% found once. The source material was PBMCs. These receptors came from a human donor in good health. CDR3s leave out the opening cysteine and the closing phenylalanine or tryptophan.

v_call	cdr3_aa
TRBV12-5	ASGLQGAANQPQH
TRBV6-5	ASSTDRNNQPQH
TRBV11-2	ASSYSADEQF
TRBV15	ATSRGPGQGDTGELF
TRBV18	ASSPPRQGVNYGYT
TRBV6-1	ASRDRTGNYGYT
TRBV2	ASKGTVNEKLF
TRBV2	ASSYASGRAVYEQY
TRBV2	ARRLRDRPYGYT
TRBV5-1	ASSLGQGLAEAF
TRBV7-9	SSSLGQGRGTGELF
TRBV5-1	ASSVPTSGSLYNEQF
TRBV5-5	ASSLGPAGGELF
TRBV6-5	ASTRLDLGSKSYT